This T cell receptor (beta chain) was documented in a study of spatial heterogeneity in lung cancer. The wider study: Raw sequencing reads included, on average, more than 8.5 appearances of each unique TCR and UMI combination. Findings of the study overall: In blood, ubiquitous expanded tumor TCRs appeared more at resection than follow-up.

Time point reported: sample taken at primary tumor resection. The donor population consisted of approximately 68 patients with untreated, early-stage non-small cell lung cancer. Extraction of whole RNA from tumor, nontumor lung or frozen PBMC preceded unsorted sequencing. Per the germline V gene, CDR1 is MNHEY and CDR2 is SVGEGT. Trimming stripped 4 bases from V and 8 bases from J, with 14 bases between. The CDR3 extends over 13 amino acids. TCRdb redid the calling of the 5' RACE reads with MiXCR, one entry per CDR3 protein. This sample carries about 38,000 distinct CDR3 sequences, 7.5% of them seen once, and the ten largest clones take 28%. This clonotype has a count of ten or more. As yet, its antigen is unknown.

The sequence was collected from a male donor with early-stage non-small cell lung cancer. Sample: PBMCs, taken at surgery. The chain joins TRBV6-2 or TRBV6-3 to TRBJ1-2; TRBD1 is a possible D gene (5 bases). The CDR3 DNA reads as TGTGCCAGCAGTTCCTGGGACGTACAAGGCTACACCTTC. This codes for CASSSWDVQGYTF.